These T cell receptor beta chains were read from a single sample in a study of cytomegalovirus exposure and HLA in healthy donors. TCRdb's copy holds only in-frame clones and misses some; the assay was immunoSEQ multiplex PCR. The repertoire holds some 120,000 clones, with nearly 80% as singletons. The specimen sequenced was PBMCs. These receptors were obtained from a woman aged 40 to 55 in good health and CMV-seronegative. Both conserved end residues are trimmed from each CDR3. The order of the fields is J gene, V gene, clone size, CDR3 protein. Clone size appears in some rows only: once, few, many, or a class for an expanded clone.

J: TRBJ2-1
V: TRBV7-9
size: .
CDR3: ASSSWTGSSYNEQF

J: TRBJ1-1
V: TRBV19
size: once
CDR3: ASSMAPDTEAF

J: TRBJ1-2
V: TRBV2
size: .
CDR3: ASSADRGSYGYT

J: TRBJ2-7
V: TRBV5-1
size: .
CDR3: ASSLDGQDSYEQY

J: TRBJ2-1
V: TRBV6-4
size: .
CDR3: ASSDSLASGDLNEQF

J: TRBJ2-1
V: TRBV11-3
size: .
CDR3: ASSLDQGGSVSYNEQF

J: TRBJ2-7
V: TRBV28
size: .
CDR3: ASSDIGTSGRYEQY

J: TRBJ1-3
V: TRBV28
size: once
CDR3: ASIVRPGNTIY

J: TRBJ1-1
V: TRBV7-9
size: .
CDR3: SSSVHMNTEAF

J: TRBJ2-7
V: TRBV6-6
size: .
CDR3: ASRGTSGAREQY

J: TRBJ1-4
V: TRBV2
size: .
CDR3: ASKNRTGINEKLF

J: TRBJ1-1
V: TRBV6-5
size: .
CDR3: ASSYSIQGGNTEAF

J: TRBJ2-3
V: TRBV14
size: .
CDR3: ASSQGLAGGPTQY

J: TRBJ2-7
V: TRBV27
size: .
CDR3: ASSWGEERYNYEQY

J: TRBJ1-2
V: TRBV25-1
size: .
CDR3: ASSQGYGYT

J: TRBJ2-7
V: TRBV28
size: .
CDR3: AGSTWREDSYEQY

J: TRBJ2-7
V: TRBV19
size: few
CDR3: ASSITWGALYEQY